This T cell receptor beta chain was identified during a study of graft-versus-host responses after intestinal transplantation. With regard to this clone: Antigen unknown.

Per the germline V gene, CDR1 is SEHNR and CDR2 is FQNEAQ (reference sequence). The germline V and J ends were trimmed by 5 bases and 8 bases, with 25 bases remaining between them. The CDR3 totals 17 residues. Measured with immunoSEQ multiplex PCR; TCRdb has only the in-frame clones, and not every one. Here the sample spans almost 85,000 clones, about nine tenths being singletons. General study findings and limits: After transplant, early declines in HvG clones were associated with peak levels of circulating GvH clones. In recipient marrow, GvH clones were found, and some appeared first in ileum or blood.

The gene calls are TRBV7-9 and TRBJ2-4, with D possibly TRBD1 on 6 matching bases. The specimen was unstimulated CD4+ T cells sorted from spleen or lymph node cells, collected before intestinal transplant. This TCR was sampled from a human donor who received an intestinal transplant. In DNA form, the CDR3 reads TGTGCCAGCAGCCGACAACGGACAGAAAGTGGGGCTCACATTCAGTACTTC. Its translation: CASSRQRTESGAHIQYF.